These 24 T cell receptor beta chains were all obtained from the same sample, sequenced in a study of blood T cell repertoires in COVID-19. The protocol was immunoSEQ multiplex PCR, while the TCRdb copy is restricted to in-frame clones and leaves out a portion. The sample has about 72,000 clones; roughly 87% are singletons. The sequenced sample consisted of peripheral blood. The receptors here all came from a human donor in a cohort sampled during active COVID-19.

The gene calls are TRBV3-1 (or the pseudogene TRBV3-2) and TRBJ2-5; D may be TRBD2 (6 bases). Deletions cut 2 bases from V and 2 bases from J, with 15 bases between. CDR3 length: 16 amino acids. Germline assignment: CDR1 LGHDT and CDR2 YNNKEL (reference sequence). The chain's CDR3 is CASSQRMGLRQETQYF. For the CDR3, the DNA is TGTGCCAGCAGCCAACGGATGGGACTCCGACAAGAGACCCAGTACTTC.

This chain links TRBV7-2 with TRBJ1-2; 7 positions match TRBD1. The germline V gene encodes CDR1 SGHTA and CDR2 FQGNSA. J gave up 4 bases and V 5 bases, and 7 bases lay outside the gene matches. The CDR3 length is 14 residues. The CDR3 nucleotides read TGTGCCAGCAGCCCCAAGGCAGGGGGCTATGGCTACACCTTC. Encoded protein: CASSPKAGGYGYTF.

V gene TRBV6-1 combines with J gene TRBJ1-2; D ambiguous. V lost 1 base to trimming and J lost 7 bases, with 13 bases between them. This CDR3 is 14 amino acids long. Germline V gives CDR1 MNHNS, CDR2 SASEGT. The CDR3: CASSEVWLSSGYTF. CDR3 nucleotide sequence: TGTGCCAGCAGTGAAGTCTGGCTATCTAGTGGCTACACCTTC.

The rearrangement links TRBV6-2 or TRBV6-3 to TRBJ2-1; D ambiguous. Germline V gene lookup returns CDR1 MNHEY and CDR2 SVGEGT. There are 11 residues in the CDR3. The V end lost 4 bases, the J end lost 8 bases, and 6 bases lay between the germline ends. Here the CDR3 reads CASSSAYEQFF. The CDR3 DNA is TGTGCCAGCAGTTCCGCGTATGAGCAGTTCTTC.

The chain carries TRBV29-1 and TRBJ1-4; D ambiguous. The CDR3 contains 10 residues. The V end lost 6 bases, the J end lost 6 bases, and 5 bases lay between the germline ends. Germline V gene lookup returns CDR1 SQVTM and CDR2 ANQGSEA. The CDR3 sequence: CSVLDEKLFF. As DNA, the CDR3 is TGCAGCGTCCTTGATGAAAAACTGTTTTTT.

The V and J genes are TRBV5-5 and TRBJ2-7; tentatively, D is TRBD1 (6 bases). The CDR3 contains 14 residues. With 4 bases removed from V and 6 bases from J, the gap between germline ends came to 17 bases. Per germline, CDR1 SGHKS and CDR2 YYEKEE (reference sequence). CDR3 nucleotides: TGTGCCAGCAGCGGGTCGGGGATAGGGGGCGAGCAGTACTTC. As protein: CASSGSGIGGEQYF.

Only a few counts were recorded for this clone. V usage is TRBV27 and J usage is TRBJ1-6; TRBD1 matches at 8 bases. V dropped 3 bases and J dropped 10; count of bases not matched to a gene: 8. Per the germline V gene, CDR1 is MNHEY and CDR2 is SMNVEV (reference sequence). The CDR3 consists of 15 residues. The CDR3 DNA follows: TGTGCCAGCAGTTTGTTTGGGACAGGAGGATCACCCCTCCACTTT. It specifies CASSLFGTGGSPLHF.

The rearrangement links TRBV5-1 to TRBJ1-3, with D perhaps matching TRBD1 (5 bases). Trimming cost V 6 bases and J 6 bases, with 16 bases left between them. The CDR3 contains 14 residues. CDR1 SGHRS and CDR2 YFSETQ come from the germline V gene. CDR3 sequence: CASKETVASNTIYF. CDR3 sequence (DNA): TGCGCCAGCAAGGAGACAGTAGCTTCAAACACCATATATTTT.

This clone was observed many times. The chain links TRBV5-6 to TRBJ2-7; D possibly corresponds to TRBD2 (7 bases). V lost 0 bases and J lost 6, with 16 bases in between. CDR1 SGHDT and CDR2 YYEEEE come from the germline V gene. The length of the CDR3 is 15 residues. The CDR3 is CASSLEGGLPSEQYF. CDR3 in DNA: TGTGCCAGCAGCTTGGAGGGGGGGCTACCCTCCGAGCAGTACTTC.

The V gene is TRBV18, the J gene TRBJ1-1; 8 bases are a match to TRBD1. The V gene end was trimmed by 2 bases and the J gene end by 3 bases; junction bases not matched to a gene: 8. The CDR3 has 16 residues. Germline CDR1 is KGHSH and CDR2 is LQKENI. The CDR3, as DNA: TGTGCCAGCTCACCATCCCCAGGGGGCTGGGACACTGAAGCTTTCTTT. Protein product: CASSPSPGGWDTEAFF.

This chain links TRBV10-1 with TRBJ1-5; TRBD1 matches 7 bases. CDR1 is WNHNN, CDR2 SYGVQD, per germline (reference sequence). V gave up 2 bases and J gave up 2 bases; unmatched junction bases: 6. The CDR3 extends over 16 amino acids. The CDR3 region is CASSEVNGQGNQPQHF. In DNA, the CDR3 is TGCGCCAGCAGTGAGGTGAACGGACAGGGCAATCAGCCCCAGCATTTT.

The chain employs TRBV4-3 and TRBJ2-7; D gene ambiguous. The germline V gene encodes CDR1 LGHNA and CDR2 YSLEER. CDR3 size: 14 residues. Trimming stripped 1 base from V and 3 bases from J, with 10 bases between. CDR3 sequence: CASSQGLVDYEQYF. CDR3 coding DNA: TGCGCCAGCAGCCAAGGGCTAGTGGACTACGAGCAGTACTTC.

The rearrangement links TRBV11-3 to TRBJ2-6, with TRBD1 matching over 8 bases. Trimming took 1 base from V and 1 from J; bases not matched to a gene: 0. Germline lookup yields CDR1 SGHNT and CDR2 YENEEA. CDR3 length: 16 residues. In nucleotides, the CDR3 is TGTGCCAGCAGCTTAGGGACAGGGTCTGGGGCCAACGTCCTGACTTTC. It translates to CASSLGTGSGANVLTF.

The chain joins TRBV28 to TRBJ2-7; 7 bases map to TRBD1. This CDR3 has 12 amino acids. CDR1 is MDHEN, CDR2 SYDVKM, per germline. V lost 6 bases to trimming and J lost 5 bases; unmatched junction nucleotides: 4. The DNA of the CDR3 is TGTGCCAGCAGGCGCAGGGGGAACGAGCAGTACTTC. This sequence encodes CASRRRGNEQYF.

The rearrangement uses TRBV19 and TRBJ2-5; TRBD1 matches at 8 bases. CDR3 length: 16 residues. J lost 5 bases, V lost 5 bases, and 13 bases had no gene match. Per the germline V gene, CDR1 is LNHDA and CDR2 is SQIVND (reference sequence). The CDR3 spells CASSPTTGAGSETQYF. The CDR3 nucleotides are TGTGCCAGTAGTCCCACGACAGGGGCCGGGTCGGAGACCCAGTACTTC.

The CDR3 is CASSTPGQSYLDEQFF. CDR3 DNA: TGTGCCAGCAGCACCCCTGGACAGTCCTACTTGGATGAGCAGTTCTTC. The chain carries TRBV7-8 and TRBJ2-1; perhaps TRBD1 as D (6 bases). CDR3 size: 16 residues. Per the germline V gene, CDR1 is SGHVS and CDR2 is FQNEAQ. V was trimmed by 5 bases and J by 8 bases, leaving 22 bases between them.

This sequence joins TRBV7-9 and TRBJ1-3, with D possibly TRBD1 on 5 matching bases. V dropped 5 bases and J dropped 0 bases, with 14 bases sitting between them. The V gene's germline CDR1 is SEHNR and CDR2 FQNEAQ (reference sequence). This CDR3 region has 16 residues. CDR3 DNA: TGTGCCAGCAGCCCACAGGCAGGGTACTCTGGAAACACCATATATTTT. Protein product: CASSPQAGYSGNTIYF.

J is TRBJ2-7 and V is TRBV4-1, with TRBD2 matching over 7 bases. Germline V lookup: CDR1 MGHRA, CDR2 YSYEKL. The V segment lost 4 bases and the J segment 6 bases; nucleotides outside the gene matches: 15. This CDR3 has 16 residues. For the CDR3, the DNA is TGCGCCAGCAGCCCGCTGTGGCAGCGGGGAACTCTCGAGCAGTACTTC. Translating gives CASSPLWQRGTLEQYF.

The V and J genes are TRBV12-3 or TRBV12-4 and TRBJ2-2, with D possibly TRBD1 on 6 matching bases. Trimming pared 5 bases from V and 10 bases from J, leaving 14 bases between. The CDR3 runs to 13 residues. The CDR3 DNA is TGTGCCAGCAGTGTTACAGGGTATGAGGAGCTGTTTTTT. Translation gives CASSVTGYEELFF.

In DNA, the CDR3 is TGTGCCAGCAGTTACGGGGACAGAACTTACGAGCAGTACTTC. Translation: CASSYGDRTYEQYF. This chain connects TRBV6-6 to TRBJ2-7, with 7 bases that match TRBD1. Germline-derived CDR1 and CDR2 are MNHNY and SVGAGI (reference sequence). The CDR3 is 14 amino acids. Trimming took 2 bases from V and 4 from J; bases not matched to a gene: 5.

The V gene is TRBV7-2, the J gene TRBJ2-7, with TRBD2 matching 7 bases. Germline values: CDR1 SGHTA, CDR2 FQGNSA. The CDR3 is 13 amino acids. J lost 6 bases, V lost 8 bases, and 10 bases had no gene match. The CDR3 DNA sequence: TGTGCCAGCTCCAGCGGGCTAGCGGCCGAGCAGTACTTC. It codes for CASSSGLAAEQYF.

CDR3 in amino acids: CASSLRTSSDTQYF. The CDR3 bases are TGTGCCAGCAGCCTTCGGACTAGTTCAGATACGCAGTATTTT. The chain joins TRBV7-9 to TRBJ2-3; 7 nucleotides align to TRBD2. The junction had 6 bases not matched to a gene; V was cut back by 5 bases and J by 4 bases. The CDR3 length is 14 residues. Germline V CDR1 and CDR2: SEHNR, FQNEAQ (reference sequence).

The chain employs TRBV6-5 and TRBJ2-7; D might be TRBD1 (6 bases). Trimming took 2 bases from V and 1 from J, leaving 15 bases between them. CDR1 and CDR2 from the germline V gene are MNHEY and SVGAGI. This CDR3 has 16 residues. The CDR3, as DNA: TGTGCCAGCAGTTACCGGTCGGGCAGGGGATCCTACGAGCAGTACTTC. Protein sequence: CASSYRSGRGSYEQYF.

This chain connects TRBV4-1 to TRBJ2-1, with 7 bases fitting TRBD1. CDR3 length: 17 residues. Germline V gives CDR1 MGHRA, CDR2 YSYEKL. Germline trimming cut 1 base from V and 0 bases from J; bases unmatched to any gene: 6. CDR3 coding DNA: TGCGCCAGCAGCCAAGCGTGGGGACAGAGCTCCTACAATGAGCAGTTCTTC. Its protein product is CASSQAWGQSSYNEQFF.